The sample holds a few counts of the clone carrying this T cell receptor beta chain. Its antigen is not identified. The sample belongs to a study of blood T cells in healthy people across ages. Study-wide results and caveats: Observed TCR beta diversity per million T cells went down as age went up. This fall followed a roughly linear course with age.

CDR3 length: 15 amino acids. Germline V gene sequence: CDR1 GTSNPN, CDR2 SVGIG (reference sequence). With a J-beta primer mix and a sample-barcoded 5' primer, a second PCR ran about 7 to 12 cycles. Each CDR3 protein is one row after TCRdb ran MiXCR on the 5' RACE reads. The table lists hundreds of thousands of distinct CDR3 sequences, 32% of them singletons, with over 15% in the top ten. Each donor gave ten milliliters of peripheral blood. The sample comprised blood. The source of this sequence is a woman at least 80 years old in good health. The rearrangement joins TRBV30 to TRBJ2-7, with 16 bases fitting TRBD2. TRBJ2-5 matches the DNA end more closely, so the J call is doubtful. The DNA of the CDR3 is TGTGCCCTAGGGACTAGCGGGGGGGCCGGGGAGACCCAGTACTTC. Translating it yields CALGTSGGAGETQYF.